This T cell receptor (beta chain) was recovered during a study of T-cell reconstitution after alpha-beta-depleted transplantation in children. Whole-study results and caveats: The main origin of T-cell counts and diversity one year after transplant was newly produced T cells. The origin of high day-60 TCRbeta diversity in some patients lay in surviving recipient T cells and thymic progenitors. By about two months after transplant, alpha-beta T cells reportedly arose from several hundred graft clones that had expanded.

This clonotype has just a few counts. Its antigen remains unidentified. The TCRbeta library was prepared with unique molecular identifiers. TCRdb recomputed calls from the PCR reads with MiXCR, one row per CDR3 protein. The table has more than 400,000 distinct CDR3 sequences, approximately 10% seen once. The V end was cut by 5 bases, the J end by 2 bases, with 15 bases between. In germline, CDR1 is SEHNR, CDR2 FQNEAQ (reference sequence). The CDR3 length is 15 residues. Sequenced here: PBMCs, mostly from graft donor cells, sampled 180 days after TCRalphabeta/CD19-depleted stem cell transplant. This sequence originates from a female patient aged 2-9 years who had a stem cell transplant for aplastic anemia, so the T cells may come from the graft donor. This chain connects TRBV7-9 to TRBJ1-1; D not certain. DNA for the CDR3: TGTGCCAGCAGCGCGTACACCCCAATTAACACTGAAGCTTTCTTT. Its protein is CASSAYTPINTEAFF.